What follows is one TCR beta chain and its context. What it recognizes is unknown. V gave up 7 bases and J gave up 0 bases, with 16 bases separating them. CDR1 LNHDA and CDR2 SQIVND come from the germline V gene (reference sequence). The CDR3 covers 17 residues. Expressed TCRB transcripts got sequenced, as all isolated RNA was reverse transcribed. Samples drawn from stem cell-like memory T cells averaged around 1 million reads. Generated by immunoSEQ multiplex PCR, the TCRdb table keeps only in-frame clones and is missing some. The data show about 15,000 clones, roughly two thirds seen once. The source of the sample is a study of beta chain features in type 1 diabetes. Findings of the study overall: Significant though moderate, a shortening of TCRB CDR3s appeared in all four CD4+ subsets of Type 1 diabetes patients. Lower insertion and higher deletion counts appeared at VDJ junctions in type 1 diabetes patients. There was no resolution here of whether HLA type influences TCRB rearrangement.

This TCR came from a man younger than 40 with type 1 diabetes. V and J are TRBV19 and TRBJ1-6; TRBD1 is a possible D gene (5 bases). Sequencing was done on a sample of stem cell memory CD4+ T cells from blood. CDR3 DNA: TGTGCCAGTAAACACCGGGACGGGAGCTCCTATAATTCACCCCTCCACTTT. It translates to CASKHRDGSSYNSPLHF.